This T cell receptor (beta chain) was retrieved from a study of blood T cell repertoires in COVID-19. Study details: Sites in the United States, Italy and Spain provided acute and convalescent COVID-19 samples. PBMCs, B-cell-depleted T cells, or T cells were the source of the cDNA or gDNA that made up the material.

In the original processing: Reference gene primer amplification in the assay estimated nucleated cell counts. Sequencing was performed with immunoSEQ multiplex PCR; in TCRdb, only in-frame clones are kept and a portion is missing. The V and J calls and clone size were taken over from that table, and D and trimming were inferred from the DNA. This table holds roughly 120,000 clones, approximately 89% found once. Trimming cost V 4 bases and J 8 bases, with 14 bases left between them. Germline loops: CDR1 SEHNR, CDR2 FQNEAQ (reference sequence). The CDR3 sequence is 14 residues long. The chain employs TRBV7-9 and TRBJ1-4, with D possibly TRBD1 on 6 matching bases. The sequence was collected from an older woman with COVID-19, enrolled during active disease. The sample taken for sequencing was peripheral blood. The CDR3 DNA reads as TGTGCCAGCAGCTCCCTGGGACATGACGAAAAACTGTTTTTT. Translation gives CASSSLGHDEKLFF.